The 15 T cell receptor beta chains reported below all come from one sample, sequenced in a study of cytomegalovirus exposure and HLA in healthy donors. 60 Vbeta and 13 Jbeta primers were used in PCR. Profiled with immunoSEQ multiplex PCR; TCRdb holds only in-frame clones, not every one. This table holds 100,000 to 150,000 clones, around 70% found once. Sequencing was performed on PBMCs. Receptors originate from a man aged 40-49 years in good health and CMV-seropositive.

V is TRBV5-1 and J is TRBJ1-5; no clear D. V lost 0 bases and J lost 2, with 6 bases in between. Per germline, CDR1 SGHRS and CDR2 YFSETQ. The CDR3 length is 14 residues. Written as DNA, the CDR3 is TGCGCCAGCAGCTTGGACGGGGGCAATCAGCCCCAGCATTTT. The encoded protein is CASSLDGGNQPQHF.

The genes are TRBV10-3 and TRBJ2-7; maybe TRBD2 (6 bases). In germline, CDR1 is ENHRY, CDR2 SYGVKD. The V end lost 6 bases, the J end lost 9 bases, and 12 bases lay between the germline ends. The CDR3 sequence is 11 residues long. CDR3 protein: CAISGTAGQYF. DNA for the CDR3: TGTGCCATCAGCGGGACTGCAGGGCAGTACTTC.

The chain couples TRBV9 to TRBJ2-2, with a possible D match to TRBD2 (5 bases). Germline V gives CDR1 SGDLS, CDR2 YYNGEE. The CDR3 consists of 14 residues. Trimming took off 6 bases at V and 5 bases at J, with 14 bases between the two ends. CDR3 amino acids: CASTREAWTGELFF. The CDR3 region has the DNA TGTGCCAGCACACGGGAAGCTTGGACCGGGGAGCTGTTTTTT.

The chain uses TRBV30 and TRBJ2-5; TRBD1 aligns across 11 bases. The CDR3 runs to 14 residues. Germline V gives CDR1 GTSNPN, CDR2 SVGIG (reference sequence). V gave up 2 bases and J gave up 11 bases; unmatched junction bases: 10. CDR3 sequence: CAWSLTGQGEQQYF. CDR3 nucleotides: TGTGCCTGGAGTCTCACGGGACAGGGGGAACAGCAGTACTTC.

The chain couples TRBV6-5 to TRBJ1-2, with 9 bases matching TRBD1. The germline V gene encodes CDR1 MNHEY and CDR2 SVGAGI. The CDR3 is 15 amino acids. V shed 6 bases and J 6 bases; nucleotides not matched to a gene: 11. Written as DNA, the CDR3 is TGTGCCAGCAGACTCCGGGACAGGGAAATGAATGGCTACACCTTC. Translating it yields CASRLRDREMNGYTF.

The chain joins TRBV6-1 to TRBJ1-3, with D perhaps TRBD1 (6 bases). V dropped 2 bases and J dropped 0 bases, with 14 bases sitting between them. Germline-derived CDR1 and CDR2 are MNHNS and SASEGT. This CDR3 spans 17 amino acids. The CDR3 is CASSELLGRGSGNTIYF. As DNA, the CDR3 is TGTGCCAGCAGTGAACTTTTGGGCAGGGGCTCTGGAAACACCATATATTTT.

This rearrangement joins TRBV5-1 to TRBJ2-6; unclear D gene. Germline assignment: CDR1 SGHRS and CDR2 YFSETQ. V was cut by 2 bases and J by 4 bases, with 10 bases left in between. The length of the CDR3 is 15 residues. CDR3 bases: TGCGCCAGCAGCTTATACACGATCGGGGCCAACGTCCTGACTTTC. Residues: CASSLYTIGANVLTF.

A note on this clone: Other DNA sequences in this sample translate to the same CDR3. The chain is built from TRBV28 and TRBJ1-2; unclear D gene. The CDR3 length is 12 residues. Germline CDR1 is MDHEN and CDR2 is SYDVKM. V was cut by 3 bases and J by 2 bases, with 4 bases left in between. The DNA of the CDR3 is TGTGCCAGCAGTTTCCGGAACTATGGCTACACCTTC. It is translated as CASSFRNYGYTF.

This clone was recorded only once. The chain combines TRBV28 with TRBJ1-2; possible D gene TRBD1, 6 bases. The germline V gene has CDR1 MDHEN and CDR2 SYDVKM. The ends were cut back, 6 bases at V and 1 base at J, with 12 bases in the middle. This CDR3 has 14 residues. The CDR3 nucleotides read TGTGCCAGCAGCATCGGACAGAATAACTATGGCTACACCTTC. Its translation is CASSIGQNNYGYTF.

The chain links TRBV11-2 to TRBJ2-7, with TRBD2 identical over 8 bases. The CDR3 has 17 amino acids. V dropped 1 base and J dropped 4; count of bases not matched to a gene: 12. The germline gives CDR1 SGHAT, CDR2 FQNNGV. The CDR3 DNA follows: TGTGCCAGCAGCTTAGTCCCCCGACTAGCGCAAGGGTACGAGCAGTACTTC. Protein product: CASSLVPRLAQGYEQYF.

This clone has only a few counts. The chain links TRBV19 to TRBJ1-6; D perhaps matches TRBD1 (5 bases). V gave up 5 bases and J gave up 7 bases, with 18 bases separating them. CDR3 size: 16 residues. CDR1 and CDR2 from the germline V gene are LNHDA and SQIVND (reference sequence). The CDR3 nucleotides read TGTGCCAGTAGTGCGAGACAGCCTACGGAAAATTCACCCCTCCACTTT. This gives the protein CASSARQPTENSPLHF.

This clone was seen a few times. V usage is TRBV19 and J usage is TRBJ2-5; 8 bases match TRBD1. V lost 5 bases, J lost 5 bases, and 7 bases stayed unmatched. Germline-derived CDR1 and CDR2 are LNHDA and SQIVND (reference sequence). The CDR3 is 14 amino acids. CDR3 nucleotides: TGTGCCAGTAGTCCCCGGACAGGGTGGGAGACCCAGTACTTC. The encoded protein is CASSPRTGWETQYF. Combining the CDR3 with reference TRBV19 and TRBJ2-5 gives the whole variable domain DGGITQSPKYLFRKEGQNVTLSCEQNLNHDAMYWYRQDPGQGLRLIYYSQIVNDFQKGDIAEGYSVSREKKESFPLTVTSAQKNPTAFYLCASSPRTGWETQYFGPGTRLLVL.

The V gene is TRBV2, the J gene TRBJ1-1, with TRBD1 matching over 7 bases. After removal of 3 bases from V and 3 bases from J, the junction contained 1 base not matched to a gene. Germline-derived CDR1 and CDR2 are SNHLY and FYNNEI. The CDR3 has 13 residues. The CDR3 reads CASSDQGDTEAFF. For the CDR3, the DNA is TGTGCCAGCAGTGACCAGGGGGACACTGAAGCTTTCTTT.

V gene TRBV6-5 combines with J gene TRBJ1-2; the D gene is possibly TRBD1 (5 bases). V gave up 2 bases and J gave up 0 bases, with 13 bases separating them. In germline, CDR1 is MNHEY, CDR2 SVGAGI. The CDR3 runs to 16 residues. CDR3 DNA sequence: TGTGCCAGCAGTTACACGCAGACAGTTTCTAACTATGGCTACACCTTC. Its protein product is CASSYTQTVSNYGYTF.

V is TRBV5-4 and J is TRBJ2-5; 7 bases are a match to TRBD1. V lost 4 bases and J lost 4; bases outside the gene matches: 4. In germline, CDR1 is SGHNT, CDR2 YYREEE (reference sequence). The CDR3 is 13 residues long. CDR3 sequence: CASSLAGGETQYF. CDR3 nucleotides: TGTGCCAGCAGCCTGGCAGGGGGAGAGACCCAGTACTTC.